This TCR beta chain was captured by sequencing in a study of cytomegalovirus exposure and HLA in healthy donors. The wider study: Among some 400 genotyped donors, around 80% fell in the Caucasian-associated ancestry cluster. Findings and limits, study-wide: Analysis was carried out at a later point, and it linked a missense DCLRE1C variant to TCR beta V- and J-gene trimming. Later, an analysis showed that TCR beta chains associated with HLA were more clonally expanded than others that were equally common.

Notes on this clone: Its antigen is undetermined.

Primers for the PCR totalled 60 Vbeta and 13 Jbeta. The repertoire was sequenced with immunoSEQ multiplex PCR; TCRdb's copy has only in-frame clones and lacks some. Seen here are under 150,000 clones, roughly three quarters observed once, and the top ten hold roughly 4.3%. This CDR3 region has 14 residues. Germline V gene lookup returns CDR1 SGHVS and CDR2 FQNEAQ. V gave up 5 bases and J gave up 10 bases; unmatched junction bases: 9. The TCR was taken from a man aged 25-45 years in good health and CMV-seropositive. Sequenced sample: PBMCs. V usage is TRBV7-8 and J usage is TRBJ1-5; 9 bases line up with TRBD1. The CDR3 sequence is CASSPRDRDLPQHF. As DNA, the CDR3 is TGTGCCAGCAGCCCCCGGGACAGGGACCTCCCCCAGCATTTT.